The sequence of this TCR beta chain was determined in a study of blood T cell repertoires in COVID-19. As for the study in general: Researchers got acute and convalescent COVID-19 samples from the United States, Italy and Spain.

Between the trimmed V and J ends, which lost 4 bases and 5 bases, there was a span of 17 bases. The CDR3 covers 15 residues. In germline, CDR1 is SGHRS, CDR2 YFSETQ. This table comes from immunoSEQ multiplex PCR, and its TCRdb copy is limited to in-frame clones, with some not included. This sample has around 270,000 clones; approximately 85% occur once, and the top ten carry 4.3%. Ages ranged from roughly 18 to 100 years, with residence in about 23 US areas. The sequence derives from a woman aged 25-40 years who had recovered from COVID-19. The chain joins TRBV5-1 to TRBJ2-3, with D possibly TRBD1 on 6 matching bases. Material for sequencing was PBMCs or T cells enriched from blood (not recorded which). DNA for the CDR3: TGCGCCAGCAGCCGAGTGGGGGCGGTTCAAGATACGCAGTATTTT. Translated: CASSRVGAVQDTQYF.